This entry lists 15 T cell receptor beta chains sequenced from one sample in a study of CD8 T cells in ankylosing spondylitis (dated by TCRdb to 2015 to 2018). Beyond this particular receptor, the publication reports: A TCR beta motif made up of fewer than 10 highly homologous amino acid variants appeared to be characteristic of blood from ankylosing spondylitis patients.

No antigen has been identified for these receptors. To prepare the library, 5' RACE was applied. TCRdb records Illumina HiSeq 2500 as the sequencer. TCRdb applied fastp at Q25 and MiXCR to the public reads, then kept only in-frame beta chains. Each entry is one CDR3 protein sequence, shown with its most common DNA and genes. This sample has about 540,000 distinct CDR3 sequences in its table, and approximately 12% of those were observed once. About 6.5% of the sample is in the top ten clones. What was sequenced was blood, either unsorted or a sorted T cell fraction (not recorded which). The receptors were gathered from a male donor with ankylosing spondylitis.

This clonotype was picked up many times. The CDR3 DNA reads TGTGCCAGCAGCCAAGATTACGGGGGTACGCGAGGCACCGGGGAGCTGTTTTTT. The encoded protein is CASSQDYGGTRGTGELFF. This rearrangement joins TRBV3-1 to TRBJ2-2; D possibly corresponds to TRBD2 (6 bases). Trimming shortened V by 0 bases and J by 4 bases, and 18 bases separated the two germline ends. The CDR3 sequence is 18 residues long. The V gene's germline CDR1 is LGHDT and CDR2 YNNKEL (reference sequence).

This clonotype was found many times. The chain is built from TRBV7-9 and TRBJ2-1; D is uncertain. This CDR3 spans 12 amino acids. V lost 2 bases, J lost 7 bases, and 6 bases lay in between. Germline V CDR1 and CDR2: SEHNR, FQNEAQ (reference sequence). The CDR3 region is CASSLYGNEQFF. In DNA, the CDR3 is TGTGCCAGCAGCTTATACGGGAATGAGCAGTTCTTC.

This clonotype was picked up many times. The chain is built from TRBV24-1 and TRBJ2-1, with 11 nucleotides matching TRBD2. The V segment lost 4 bases and the J segment 7 bases; nucleotides outside the gene matches: 11. CDR1 is KGHDR, CDR2 SFDVKD, per germline. This CDR3 contains 17 residues. The CDR3 nucleotides read TGTGCCACCAGTGAGGGTGTATATGCTAGCGGGAGGAATGAGCAGTTCTTC. The encoded protein is CATSEGVYASGRNEQFF.

This clonotype came up many times. The genes are TRBV20-1 and TRBJ2-7; 9 nucleotides align to TRBD2. The CDR3 is made up of 12 amino acids. Germline V gene data show CDR1 as DFQATT and CDR2 as SNEGSKA (reference sequence). Here the CDR3 DNA reads TGCAGCCCTAGCGGGAACTCCTACGAGCAGTACTTC. It translates to CSPSGNSYEQYF.

This clonotype was observed many times. The V gene is TRBV12-3 or TRBV12-4, the J gene TRBJ2-5; D may match TRBD1 or TRBD2 (5 bases each). V gave up 2 bases and J gave up 3 bases, with 13 bases separating them. This CDR3 spans 15 amino acids. This chain's CDR3 is CASSLMVGAEETQYF. In DNA form, the CDR3 reads TGTGCCAGCAGTTTAATGGTCGGGGCAGAAGAGACCCAGTACTTC.

This clonotype was recorded only once. The chain employs TRBV18 and TRBJ1-3, with 8 bases that match TRBD1. V shed 6 bases and J 0 bases; nucleotides not matched to a gene: 7. Germline CDR1 reads KGHSH; CDR2 reads LQKENI. The CDR3 extends over 16 amino acids. CDR3 loop: CASSPGQDSSGNTIYF. The DNA for the CDR3 is TGTGCCAGCTCGCCGGGACAGGATAGCTCTGGAAACACCATATATTTT.

The V and J genes are TRBV20-1 and TRBJ2-1, with TRBD2 matching over 8 bases. V lost 1 base and J lost 8; bases outside the gene matches: 7. The CDR3 extends over 14 amino acids. The germline V gene has CDR1 DFQATT and CDR2 SNEGSKA (reference sequence). CDR3 amino acids: CSARGREGLHEQFF. As DNA, the CDR3 is TGCAGTGCTAGAGGCCGGGAGGGCCTTCATGAGCAGTTCTTC.

The chain combines TRBV20-1 with TRBJ2-7; a possible D gene is TRBD2 (5 bases). CDR1 and CDR2 (germline): DFQATT, SNEGSKA (reference sequence). This CDR3 region has 13 residues. Trimming shortened V by 0 bases and J by 2 bases, and 8 bases separated the two germline ends. The CDR3 region has the DNA TGCAGTGCTAGAGAAATTAGCGCCTACGAGCAGTACTTC. This sequence encodes CSAREISAYEQYF.

The CDR3 DNA follows: TGCAGTGCTAGAGATCCCACGAACACCGGGGAGCTGTTTTTT. Translating it yields CSARDPTNTGELFF. This chain connects TRBV20-1 to TRBJ2-2, with unresolved D. This CDR3 spans 14 amino acids. The V and J ends lost 0 bases and 0 bases respectively, with 5 bases between them. In germline, CDR1 is DFQATT, CDR2 SNEGSKA (reference sequence).

The chain employs TRBV29-1 and TRBJ1-5; TRBD1 matches 10 bases. Germline assignment: CDR1 SQVTM and CDR2 ANQGSEA. The CDR3 has 12 residues. After removal of 4 bases from V and 6 bases from J, the junction contained 0 bases not matched to a gene. The CDR3 DNA is TGCAGCGTTGGGACAGGGGGTCAGCCCCAGCATTTT. Residues: CSVGTGGQPQHF.

In this sample, this clonotype turned up a few times. V usage is TRBV7-2 and J usage is TRBJ1-3, with D possibly matching TRBD1 (6 bases). This CDR3 has 14 amino acids. From germline, CDR1 is SGHTA and CDR2 FQGNSA. V was clipped by 1 base and J by 7 bases, with 11 bases between them. The CDR3 loop is CASSLGLGGNTIYF. As DNA, the CDR3 is TGTGCCAGCAGCTTAGGTCTTGGGGGCAACACCATATATTTT.

This clonotype was recorded at least ten times. This chain links TRBV18 with TRBJ2-7, with 14 bases fitting TRBD2. The CDR3 has 15 residues. Per germline, CDR1 KGHSH and CDR2 LQKENI. Trimming at V came to 4 bases and at J to 6 bases, leaving 5 bases not matched to a gene. The CDR3 protein is CASSRGLAGDPEQYV. The CDR3 nucleotides are TGTGCCAGCTCACGGGGACTAGCGGGAGACCCCGAGCAGTACGTC.

This clonotype has a handful of counts. The chain employs TRBV27 and TRBJ1-5; possibly TRBD1 for D (5 bases). The CDR3 is 14 residues long. Germline V CDR1 and CDR2: MNHEY, SMNVEV (reference sequence). V lost 3 bases, J lost 11 bases, and 17 bases lay in between. CDR3 region: CASSFSRVNSAQHF. CDR3 in DNA: TGTGCCAGCAGTTTCTCCAGGGTAAATTCTGCCCAGCATTTT.

V gene TRBV12-3 or TRBV12-4 combines with J gene TRBJ2-4; 9 bases line up with TRBD1. The trim removed 6 bases at V and 0 bases at J, leaving 6 bases unmatched. CDR3 length: 16 amino acids. CDR3 amino acids: CASSRTGALAKNIQYF. Written as DNA, the CDR3 is TGTGCCAGCAGCAGGACAGGGGCCTTAGCCAAAAACATTCAGTACTTC.

This chain connects TRBV29-1 to TRBJ2-7; no clear D gene. Trimming shortened V by 4 bases and J by 0 bases, and 4 bases separated the two germline ends. This CDR3 spans 11 amino acids. Per the germline V gene, CDR1 is SQVTM and CDR2 is ANQGSEA. This chain's CDR3 is CSVVDSYEQYV. CDR3 coding DNA: TGCAGCGTTGTAGACTCCTACGAGCAGTACGTC.